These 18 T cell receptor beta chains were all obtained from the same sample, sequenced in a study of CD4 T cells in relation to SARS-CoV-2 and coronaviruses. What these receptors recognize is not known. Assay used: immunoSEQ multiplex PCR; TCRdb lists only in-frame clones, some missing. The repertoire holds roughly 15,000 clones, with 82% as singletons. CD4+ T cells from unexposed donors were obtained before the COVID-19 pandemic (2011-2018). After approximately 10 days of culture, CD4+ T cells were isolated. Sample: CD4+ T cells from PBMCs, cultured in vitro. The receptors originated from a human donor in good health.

The CDR3 coding sequence is TGTGCCAGCAGCCTAGGACTAGCGGGAAACACCGGGGAGCTGTTTTTT. Amino acids: CASSLGLAGNTGELFF. The chain uses TRBV9 and TRBJ2-2; 12 bases are shared with TRBD2. This CDR3 has 16 residues. J was trimmed by 2 bases and V by 4 bases; bases with no gene match: 3. The germline V gene has CDR1 SGDLS and CDR2 YYNGEE. The whole variable domain, remainder taken from reference TRBV9 and TRBJ2-2, is DSGVTQTPKHLITATGQRVTLRCSPRSGDLSVYWYQQSLDQGLQFLIQYYNGEERAKGNILERFSAQQFPDLHSELNLSSLELGDSALYFCASSLGLAGNTGELFFGEGSRLTVL.

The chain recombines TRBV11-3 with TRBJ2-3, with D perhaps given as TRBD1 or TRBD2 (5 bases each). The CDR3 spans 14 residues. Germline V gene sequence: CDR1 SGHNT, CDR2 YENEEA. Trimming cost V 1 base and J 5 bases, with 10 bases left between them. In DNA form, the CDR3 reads TGTGCCAGCAGCTTAGGACGGGACGGAGATACGCAGTATTTT. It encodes CASSLGRDGDTQYF.

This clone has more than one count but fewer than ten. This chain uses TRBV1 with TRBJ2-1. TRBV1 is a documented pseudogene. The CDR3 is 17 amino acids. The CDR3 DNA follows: TGCACCAGCAGCCAAGGATCTCTAAGCCGACCCCACAATGAGCAGTTCTTC. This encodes CTSSQGSLSRPHNEQFF.

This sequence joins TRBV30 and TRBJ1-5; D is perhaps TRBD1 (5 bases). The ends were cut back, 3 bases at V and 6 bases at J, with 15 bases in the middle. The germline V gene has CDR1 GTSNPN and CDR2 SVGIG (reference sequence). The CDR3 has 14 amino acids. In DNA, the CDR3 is TGTGCCTGGAGGAATCAGGGAAGGGGTCAGCCCCAGCATTTT. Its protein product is CAWRNQGRGQPQHF.

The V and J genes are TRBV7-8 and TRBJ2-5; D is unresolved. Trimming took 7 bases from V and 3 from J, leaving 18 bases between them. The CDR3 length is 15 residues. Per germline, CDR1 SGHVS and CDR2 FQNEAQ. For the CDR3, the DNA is TGTGCCAGCATCCCCAGTGTGAGGCGGAAAGAGACCCAGTACTTC. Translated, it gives CASIPSVRRKETQYF.

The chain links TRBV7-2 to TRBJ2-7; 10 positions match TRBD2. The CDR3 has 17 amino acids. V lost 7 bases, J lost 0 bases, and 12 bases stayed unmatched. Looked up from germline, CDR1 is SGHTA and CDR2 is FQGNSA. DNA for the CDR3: TGTGCCAGCACAAGAAGGGGACTAGCGTCAAGCTCCTACGAGCAGTACTTC. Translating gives CASTRRGLASSSYEQYF.

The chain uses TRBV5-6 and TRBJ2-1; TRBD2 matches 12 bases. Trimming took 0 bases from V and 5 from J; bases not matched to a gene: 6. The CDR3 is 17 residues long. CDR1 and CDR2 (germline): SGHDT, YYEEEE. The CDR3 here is CASSLVTPSGRDNEQFF. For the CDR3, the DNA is TGTGCCAGCAGCTTGGTGACCCCTAGCGGGAGGGACAATGAGCAGTTCTTC.

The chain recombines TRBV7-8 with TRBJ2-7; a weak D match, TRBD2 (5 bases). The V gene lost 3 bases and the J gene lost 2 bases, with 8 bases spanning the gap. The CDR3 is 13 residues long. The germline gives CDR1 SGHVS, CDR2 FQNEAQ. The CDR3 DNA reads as TGTGCCAGCAGCTTCGGCGGGCCCTACGAGCAGTACTTC. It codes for CASSFGGPYEQYF.

CDR3 bases: TGTGCCAGCAGTTACTCTGCTAGGGGAGCCAAAAACATTCAGTACTTC. The encoded protein is CASSYSARGAKNIQYF. The chain carries TRBV6-5 and TRBJ2-4, with D tentatively TRBD1 (5 bases). V gave up 0 bases and J gave up 0 bases, with 9 bases separating them. Germline V gene data show CDR1 as MNHEY and CDR2 as SVGAGI. The CDR3 is made up of 16 amino acids.

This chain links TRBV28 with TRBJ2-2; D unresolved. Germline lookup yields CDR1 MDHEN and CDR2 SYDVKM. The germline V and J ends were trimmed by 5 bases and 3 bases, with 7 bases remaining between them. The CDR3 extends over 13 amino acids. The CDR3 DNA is TGTGCCAGCAGTGTAGTTTACACCGGGGAGCTGTTTTTT. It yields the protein CASSVVYTGELFF.

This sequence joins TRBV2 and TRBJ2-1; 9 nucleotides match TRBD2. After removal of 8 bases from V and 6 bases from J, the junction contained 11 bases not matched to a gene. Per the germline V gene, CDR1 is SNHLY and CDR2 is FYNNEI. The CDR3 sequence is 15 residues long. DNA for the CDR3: TGTGCCAGCGGACGTGAGCGGGAGGTGGGCAATGAGCAGTTCTTC. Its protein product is CASGREREVGNEQFF. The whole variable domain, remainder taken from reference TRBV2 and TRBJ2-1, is EPEVTQTPSHQVTQMGQEVILRCVPISNHLYFYWYRQILGQKVEFLVSFYNNEISEKSEIFDDQFSVERPDGSNFTLKIRSTKLEDSAMYFCASGREREVGNEQFFGPGTRLTVL.

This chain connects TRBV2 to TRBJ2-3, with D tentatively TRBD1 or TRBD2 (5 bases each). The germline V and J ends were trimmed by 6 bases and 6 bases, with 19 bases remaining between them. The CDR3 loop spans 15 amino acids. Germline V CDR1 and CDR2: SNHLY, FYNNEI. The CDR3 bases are TGTGCCAGCAGCATTAACAGGTACGGGAAGGATACGCAGTATTTT. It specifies CASSINRYGKDTQYF.

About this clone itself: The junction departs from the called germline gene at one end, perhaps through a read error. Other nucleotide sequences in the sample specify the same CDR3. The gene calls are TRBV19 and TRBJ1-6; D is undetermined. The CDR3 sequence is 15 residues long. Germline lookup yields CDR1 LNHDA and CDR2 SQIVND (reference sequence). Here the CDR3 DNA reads TGCGCCAGTAGTAGCGGGAGCTCCTATAATTCACCCCTCCACTTT. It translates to CASSSGSSYNSPLHF.

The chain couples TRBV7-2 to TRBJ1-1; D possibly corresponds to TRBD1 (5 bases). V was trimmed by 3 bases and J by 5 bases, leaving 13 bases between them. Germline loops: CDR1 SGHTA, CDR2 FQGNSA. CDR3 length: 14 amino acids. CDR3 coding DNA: TGTGCCAGCAGCTTGGTAGGGGCGCGGACTGAAGCTTTCTTT. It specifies CASSLVGARTEAFF.

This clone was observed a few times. CDR3 loop: CASSGGYQETQYF. CDR3 DNA sequence: TGTGCCAGCAGCGGGGGCTACCAAGAGACCCAGTACTTC. This sequence joins TRBV7-7 and TRBJ2-5; a possible D gene is TRBD1 (6 bases). V was trimmed by 5 bases and J by 0 bases, leaving 7 bases between them. The CDR3 is made up of 13 amino acids. Germline CDR1 is SSHAT and CDR2 is FNYEAQ (reference sequence). Together with reference TRBV7-7 and TRBJ2-5, the CDR3 gives the full variable domain: GAGVSQSPRYKVTKRGQDVTLRCDPISSHATLYWYQQALGQGPEFLTYFNYEAQPDKSGLPSDRFSAERPEGSISTLTIQRTEQRDSAMYRCASSGGYQETQYFGPGTRLLVL.

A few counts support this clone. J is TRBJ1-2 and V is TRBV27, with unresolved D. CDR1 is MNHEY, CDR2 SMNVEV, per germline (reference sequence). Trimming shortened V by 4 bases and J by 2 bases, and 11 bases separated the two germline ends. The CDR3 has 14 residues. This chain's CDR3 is CASSYRSQNYGYTF. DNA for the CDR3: TGTGCCAGCAGTTACCGATCACAAAACTATGGCTACACCTTC.

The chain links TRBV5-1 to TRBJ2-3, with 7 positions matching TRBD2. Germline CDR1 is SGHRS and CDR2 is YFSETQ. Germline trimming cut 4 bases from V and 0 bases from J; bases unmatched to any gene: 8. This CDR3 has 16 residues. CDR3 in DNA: TGCGCCAGCAGCCCGGGAGGAGGGATGAGCACAGATACGCAGTATTTT. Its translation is CASSPGGGMSTDTQYF.

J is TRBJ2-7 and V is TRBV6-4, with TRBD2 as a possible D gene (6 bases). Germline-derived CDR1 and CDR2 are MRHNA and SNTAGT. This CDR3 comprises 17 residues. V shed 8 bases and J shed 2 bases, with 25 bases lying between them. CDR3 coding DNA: TGTGCCAGCCTCGCGGGACCCGGGTCGGAGAGAACCTACGAGCAGTACTTC. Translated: CASLAGPGSERTYEQYF.